This TCR beta chain appears in the sequencing data of a study of T-cell reconstitution after alpha-beta-depleted transplantation in children. Study-level findings and limits: Diversity of TCRbeta at day 60 was high in some patients, arising from surviving recipient T cells and thymic progenitors. Expanded clones from the graft, numbering several hundred, reportedly supplied alpha-beta T cells about two months after transplant. It was newly produced T cells that mostly accounted for T-cell counts and diversity one year after transplant.

Preparation of the TCRbeta library was carried out with unique molecular identifiers. Via MiXCR, TCRdb re-called the PCR reads, giving one row per CDR3 protein. Seen here are approximately 800,000 distinct CDR3 sequences, 16% observed once, and the top ten hold approximately 5%. CDR3 length: 16 residues. The trim removed 4 bases at V and 2 bases at J, leaving 6 bases unmatched. Per germline, CDR1 SGHRS and CDR2 YFSETQ. This clonotype appeared a few times. What it binds is unknown. The source is a male patient younger than 18 who had a stem cell transplant for acute lymphoblastic leukemia, so the T cells may come from the graft donor. The material was PBMCs, mostly from graft donor cells, obtained 360 days after TCRalphabeta/CD19-depleted stem cell transplant. The gene calls are TRBV5-1 and TRBJ2-6; 7 bases fit TRBD1. CDR3 region: CASSPQGVAGANVLTF. CDR3 sequence (DNA): TGCGCCAGCAGCCCTCAGGGGGTGGCTGGGGCCAACGTCCTGACTTTC. Drawing the rest from reference TRBV5-1 and TRBJ2-6, the complete variable domain is KAGVTQTPRYLIKTRGQQVTLSCSPISGHRSVSWYQQTPGQGLQFLFEYFSETQRNKGNFPGRFSGRQFSNSRSEMNVSTLELGDSALYLCASSPQGVAGANVLTFGAGSRLTVL.